This entry is about one TCR beta chain. Antigen: not known. The study reverse transcribed the entire isolated RNA, so it sequenced expressed TCRB transcripts. Profiled with immunoSEQ multiplex PCR; TCRdb holds only in-frame clones, not every one. The sample carries 250,000 to 350,000 clones, less than 15% recorded once. The entry originates in a study of beta chain features in type 1 diabetes. Study conclusions and caveats: Moderately but significantly shorter TCRB CDR3s were found in Type 1 diabetes patients in all four CD4+ subsets.

Germline V gene sequence: CDR1 MGHRA, CDR2 YSYEKL. This CDR3 contains 14 residues. V lost 0 bases and J 7 bases, leaving 12 bases between the germline ends. The sequence was obtained from a man aged 25 to 45 in good health. The rearrangement uses TRBV4-1 and TRBJ1-2; no reliable D call. Sequencing was done on a sample of central memory CD4+ T cells from blood. The CDR3 loop is CASSQDPTGTGYTF. The CDR3, as DNA: TGCGCCAGCAGCCAAGACCCCACGGGTACTGGCTACACCTTC.